Listed below are T cell receptor beta chains from one sample, sequenced in a study of T cells in Graves' hyperthyroidism and ophthalmopathy. One entry per CDR3 protein results from TCRdb running MiXCR on the multiplex PCR reads. The sample gives hundreds of thousands of distinct CDR3 sequences, approximately 14% of which show up once; around 13% is in the top ten. Sample: blood. These TCRs come from a woman aged 40 to 49 with Graves' hyperthyroidism. CDR3s include the opening cysteine and the closing phenylalanine or tryptophan. A D gene is named only where the DNA matches it firmly. Not every row has a clone size; where given, it reads once, few, many or a size class.

clone size	J gene	CDR3 length	D gene	V gene	CDR3 protein	CDR3 DNA
few	TRBJ2-7	13	TRBD2	TRBV12-3/TRBV12-4	CASTTGLVVEQYF	TGTGCCAGCACAACGGGACTAGTCGTTGAGCAGTACTTC
-	TRBJ2-7	14	TRBD1	TRBV19	CASSMTGGFYEQYF	TGTGCCAGTAGTATGACAGGGGGCTTCTACGAGCAGTACTTC
-	TRBJ2-1	14	-	TRBV20-1	CSASGRSSYNEQFF	TGCAGTGCTAGCGGGAGAAGCTCCTACAATGAGCAGTTCTTC
-	TRBJ1-3	16	-	TRBV20-1	CSARDYAWGRGNTIYF	TGCAGTGCTAGAGATTATGCATGGGGCCGAGGAAACACCATATATTTT
-	TRBJ2-1	13	TRBD1	TRBV24-1	CATRGQGGDEQFF	TGTGCCACCAGGGGACAGGGGGGGGATGAGCAGTTCTTC
-	TRBJ2-3	14	TRBD2	TRBV20-1	CSASQSSGSDTQYF	TGCAGTGCTAGCCAGTCTAGCGGTTCAGATACGCAGTATTTT
many	TRBJ2-3	14	-	TRBV30	CAWSGGISTDTQYF	TGTGCCTGGAGTGGGGGGATCAGCACAGATACGCAGTATTTT
-	TRBJ2-7	13	-	TRBV19	CASSIQRNYEQYF	TGTGCCAGTAGTATACAACGGAACTACGAGCAGTACTTC
few	TRBJ2-3	17	TRBD1	TRBV29-1	CSVVPTPGTGSTDTQYF	TGCAGCGTTGTGCCAACCCCCGGGACAGGGTCAACAGATACGCAGTATTTT
many	TRBJ2-7	16	TRBD1	TRBV24-1	CATSDTRQGTSYEQYF	TGTGCCACCAGTGATACAAGACAGGGGACAAGCTACGAGCAGTACTTC
many	TRBJ2-5	14	-	TRBV3-1	CASSQPGEGQTQYF	TGTGCCAGCAGCCAACCCGGCGAGGGGCAGACCCAGTACTTC
many	TRBJ2-7	15	TRBD2	TRBV3-1	CASSQTSGRAALQYF	TGTGCCAGCAGCCAAACTAGCGGGAGGGCGGCATTGCAGTACTTC
-	TRBJ2-5	14	TRBD2	TRBV28	CASSAAGGGETQYF	TGTGCCAGCAGTGCAGCGGGAGGCGGAGAGACCCAGTACTTC
many	TRBJ2-5	11	-	TRBV12-3/TRBV12-4	CASSRFETQYF	TGTGCCAGCAGCAGGTTTGAGACCCAGTACTTC
once	TRBJ2-7	17	TRBD2	TRBV4-1	CASSQDTSGGSAYEQYF	TGCGCCAGCAGCCAAGATACTAGCGGGGGCTCGGCTTACGAGCAGTACTTC
many	TRBJ2-3	18	TRBD2	TRBV7-9	CASSPRTSGRLRTDTQYF	TGTGCCAGCAGCCCCAGGACTAGCGGGAGGTTGAGGACAGATACGCAGTATTTT
many	TRBJ1-1	15	-	TRBV28	CASSPSGKASTEAFF	TGTGCCAGCAGCCCCTCAGGGAAGGCGAGCACTGAAGCTTTCTTT
few	TRBJ2-3	12	-	TRBV12-3/TRBV12-4	CASSRGTRAQYF	TGTGCCAGCAGTCGGGGCACTCGTGCGCAGTATTTT
many	TRBJ2-1	14	-	TRBV7-9	CASSLAWGYNEQFF	TGTGCCAGCAGCTTAGCGTGGGGATACAATGAGCAGTTCTTC
many	TRBJ2-7	15	TRBD1	TRBV7-9	CASSTARTGDLEQYF	TGTGCCAGCAGCACCGCTCGGACAGGGGATCTCGAGCAGTACTTC
-	TRBJ2-3	14	TRBD2	TRBV7-9	CASSPSGWTDTQYF	TGTGCCAGCAGCCCTAGCGGGTGGACAGATACGCAGTATTTT
many	TRBJ2-7	14	-	TRBV13	CASSPGRQAYEQYF	TGTGCCAGCAGCCCAGGTAGACAAGCCTACGAGCAGTACTTC
many	TRBJ2-1	16	TRBD1	TRBV2	CASSVTGGNSYNEQFF	TGTGCCAGCAGTGTGACAGGGGGAAACTCCTACAATGAGCAGTTCTTC
few	TRBJ1-4	15	-	TRBV5-1	CASSERQATNEKLFF	TGCGCCAGCAGCGAACGACAGGCAACTAATGAAAAACTGTTTTTT
many	TRBJ2-3	14	TRBD2	TRBV7-9	CASSSPWEGDTQYF	TGTGCCAGCAGCTCCCCCTGGGAGGGTGATACGCAGTATTTT
-	TRBJ2-3	18	-	TRBV20-1	CSAFPHGEPEIPTDTQYF	TGCAGTGCTTTTCCCCACGGCGAACCCGAAATTCCCACAGATACGCAGTATTTT
many	TRBJ2-7	14	TRBD2	TRBV20-1	CSAVSGRASYEQYF	TGCAGTGCTGTTAGCGGGAGGGCCTCCTACGAGCAGTACTTC
few	TRBJ2-7	14	-	TRBV5-1	CASSEGTSRSEQYF	TGCGCCAGCAGCGAGGGGACCTCGAGGTCCGAGCAGTACTTC
many	TRBJ2-7	15	-	TRBV27	CASSLSPGNSYEQYF	TGTGCCAGCAGTTTATCGCCCGGGAACTCCTACGAGCAGTACTTC
once	TRBJ2-1	16	TRBD2	TRBV12-3/TRBV12-4	CASSLLGLAGGNEQFF	TGTGCCAGCAGTTTATTGGGACTAGCGGGAGGCAATGAGCAGTTCTTC
many	TRBJ2-6	15	-	TRBV2	CASRGGNSGANVLTF	TGTGCCAGCAGGGGTGGGAACTCTGGGGCCAACGTCCTGACTTTC
-	TRBJ2-4	15	-	TRBV2	CASSEAGGPKNIQYF	TGTGCCAGCAGTGAAGCTGGGGGACCCAAAAACATTCAGTACTTC
-	TRBJ2-5	12	-	TRBV5-1	CASSFLKETQYF	TGCGCCAGCAGCTTTTTGAAAGAGACCCAGTACTTC
many	TRBJ2-5	17	TRBD2	TRBV11-2	CASSLDRRTSAWETQYF	TGTGCCAGCAGCTTAGATCGCAGGACTAGCGCTTGGGAGACCCAGTACTTC
many	TRBJ2-7	15	-	TRBV11-1	CASSFASGETYEQYF	TGTGCCAGCAGCTTCGCTTCGGGTGAAACCTACGAGCAGTACTTC
few	TRBJ2-5	14	-	TRBV6-6	CASSYSLAQETQYF	TGTGCCAGCAGTTACTCACTAGCCCAAGAGACCCAGTACTTC
many	TRBJ2-3	16	-	TRBV28	CASKRTRRFYTDTQYF	TGTGCCAGCAAGAGAACCCGGCGGTTTTACACAGATACGCAGTATTTT
many	TRBJ2-7	15	-	TRBV6-6	CASSYSVPGAYEQYF	TGTGCCAGCAGTTACTCGGTTCCAGGGGCCTACGAGCAGTACTTC
few	TRBJ2-7	13	TRBD2	TRBV29-1	CSGQLAGAYEQYF	TGCAGCGGGCAACTAGCGGGAGCCTACGAGCAGTACTTC
many	TRBJ2-5	16	TRBD2	TRBV20-1	CSASSRGLAGGRTQYF	TGCAGTGCTTCATCTCGGGGACTAGCGGGAGGCCGGACCCAGTACTTC
many	TRBJ1-1	16	-	TRBV6-2/TRBV6-3	CASSYSKADMNTEAFF	TGTGCCAGCAGTTACTCGAAGGCGGACATGAACACTGAAGCTTTCTTT
few	TRBJ2-2	15	TRBD2	TRBV6-1	CASSGLAGSTGELFF	TGTGCCAGCAGTGGACTAGCGGGTAGCACCGGGGAGCTGTTTTTT
many	TRBJ2-3	14	TRBD2	TRBV20-1	CSVRAGDGTDTQYF	TGCAGTGTTCGAGCGGGAGACGGAACAGATACGCAGTATTTT
many	TRBJ2-1	15	TRBD2	TRBV20-1	CSAREVIAGWNEQFF	TGCAGTGCTAGAGAGGTGATAGCGGGCTGGAATGAGCAGTTCTTC
many	TRBJ1-4	13	TRBD1	TRBV5-1	CASSGTGNEKLFF	TGCGCCAGCAGCGGGACAGGGAATGAAAAACTGTTTTTT
many	TRBJ2-7	14	-	TRBV6-2/TRBV6-3	CASRRGLTSYEQYF	TGTGCCAGCAGGAGAGGACTGACTAGCTACGAGCAGTACTTC